This TCR beta chain derives from a study of shared clonotypes between healthy human individuals. Study results and caveats: The sampled material consisted only of blood, and tissue repertoires are likely to differ. What rarefaction showed was incomplete sorted-subset sequencing despite large depth.

This table comes from immunoSEQ multiplex PCR, and its TCRdb copy is limited to in-frame clones, with some not included. The sample shows about a million clones, approximately 76% of them seen only once. Donors were healthy HIV-negative adults without recent acute infections or vaccinations. V lost 8 bases, J lost 8 bases, and 13 bases stayed unmatched. Per germline, CDR1 MNHEY and CDR2 SMNVEV (reference sequence). CDR3 length: 14 amino acids. On this clone itself: What it binds is unknown.

Material for sequencing was memory CD4+ T cells sorted from blood. As for subset: CD45RA-negative fraction. This rearrangement joins TRBV27 to TRBJ1-2; 8 positions match TRBD1. The clonotype was recovered from a man aged 18 to 35 in good health. CDR3 residues: CASSTTGQGKGYTF. DNA for the CDR3: TGTGCCAGCTCAACCACCGGACAGGGAAAGGGCTACACCTTC.